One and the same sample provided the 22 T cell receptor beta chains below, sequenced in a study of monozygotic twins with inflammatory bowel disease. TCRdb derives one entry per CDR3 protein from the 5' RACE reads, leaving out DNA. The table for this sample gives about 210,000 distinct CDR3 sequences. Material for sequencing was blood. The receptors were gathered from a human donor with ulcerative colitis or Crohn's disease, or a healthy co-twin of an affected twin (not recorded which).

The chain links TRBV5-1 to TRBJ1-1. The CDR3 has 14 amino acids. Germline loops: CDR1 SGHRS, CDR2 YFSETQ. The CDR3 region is CASSREGGNTEAFF.

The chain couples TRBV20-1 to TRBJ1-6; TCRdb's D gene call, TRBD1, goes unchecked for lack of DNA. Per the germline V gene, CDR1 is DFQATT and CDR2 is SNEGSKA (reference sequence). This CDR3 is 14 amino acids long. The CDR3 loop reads CSTTRTGVNSPLHF.

Here the CDR3 reads CATAGRVRGYGYTF. The chain recombines TRBV6-6 with TRBJ1-2. The CDR3 consists of 14 residues. Germline assignment: CDR1 MNHNY and CDR2 SVGAGI (reference sequence).

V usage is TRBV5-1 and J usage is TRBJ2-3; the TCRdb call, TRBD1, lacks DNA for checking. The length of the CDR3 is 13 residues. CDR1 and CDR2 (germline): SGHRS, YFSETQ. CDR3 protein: CATKDSFSDTQYF. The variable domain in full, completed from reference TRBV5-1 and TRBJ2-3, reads KAGVTQTPRYLIKTRGQQVTLSCSPISGHRSVSWYQQTPGQGLQFLFEYFSETQRNKGNFPGRFSGRQFSNSRSEMNVSTLELGDSALYLCATKDSFSDTQYFGPGTRLTVL.

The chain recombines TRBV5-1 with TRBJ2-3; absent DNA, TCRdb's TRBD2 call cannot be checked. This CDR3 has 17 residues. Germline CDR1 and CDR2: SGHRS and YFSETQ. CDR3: CASSLDPLWEGTDTQYF.

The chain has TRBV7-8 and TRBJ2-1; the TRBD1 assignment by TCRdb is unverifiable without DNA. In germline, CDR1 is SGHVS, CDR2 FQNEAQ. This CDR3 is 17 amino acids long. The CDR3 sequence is CASSLAGAMSSYNEQFF.

CDR3 residues: CASSGKGQGTDTQYF. J is TRBJ2-3 and V is TRBV7-6; TCRdb lists TRBD1, though no DNA is available to test this call. Germline assignment: CDR1 SGHVS and CDR2 FNYEAQ. The CDR3 loop spans 15 amino acids.

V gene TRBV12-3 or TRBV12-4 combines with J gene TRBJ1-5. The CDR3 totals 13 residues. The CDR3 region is CASSLGVEQPQHF.

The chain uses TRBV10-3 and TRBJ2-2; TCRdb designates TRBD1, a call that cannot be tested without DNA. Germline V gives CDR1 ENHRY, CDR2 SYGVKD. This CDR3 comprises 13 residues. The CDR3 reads CAIGPGNTGELFF.

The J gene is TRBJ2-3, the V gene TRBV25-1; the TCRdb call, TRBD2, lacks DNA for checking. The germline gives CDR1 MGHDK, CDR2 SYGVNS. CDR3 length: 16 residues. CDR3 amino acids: CASSEWGSGGGDTQYF.

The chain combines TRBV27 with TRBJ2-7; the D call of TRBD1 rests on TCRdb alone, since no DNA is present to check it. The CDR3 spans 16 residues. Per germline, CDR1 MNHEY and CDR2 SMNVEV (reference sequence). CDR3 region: CASSPGTGLFSYEQYF.

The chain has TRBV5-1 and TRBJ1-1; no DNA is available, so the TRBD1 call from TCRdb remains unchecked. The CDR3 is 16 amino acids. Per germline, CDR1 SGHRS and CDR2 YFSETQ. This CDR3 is CASSLTGGAWGTEAFF. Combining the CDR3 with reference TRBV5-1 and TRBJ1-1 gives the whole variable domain KAGVTQTPRYLIKTRGQQVTLSCSPISGHRSVSWYQQTPGQGLQFLFEYFSETQRNKGNFPGRFSGRQFSNSRSEMNVSTLELGDSALYLCASSLTGGAWGTEAFFGQGTRLTVV.

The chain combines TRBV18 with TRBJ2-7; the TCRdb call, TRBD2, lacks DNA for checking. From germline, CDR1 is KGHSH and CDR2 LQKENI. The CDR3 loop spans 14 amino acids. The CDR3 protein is CASSGTSGGSEQYF.

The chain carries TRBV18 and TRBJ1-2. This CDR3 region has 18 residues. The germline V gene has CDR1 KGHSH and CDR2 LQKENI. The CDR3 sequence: CASSPATRGATVSYGYTF.

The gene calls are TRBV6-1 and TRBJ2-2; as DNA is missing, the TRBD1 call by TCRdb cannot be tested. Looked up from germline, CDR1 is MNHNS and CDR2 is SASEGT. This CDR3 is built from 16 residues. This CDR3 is CASRNGGGVLPGELFF.

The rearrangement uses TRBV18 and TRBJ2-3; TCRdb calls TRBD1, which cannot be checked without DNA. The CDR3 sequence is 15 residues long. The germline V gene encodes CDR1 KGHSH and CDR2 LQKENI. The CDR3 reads CASSPLSGYTDTQYF.

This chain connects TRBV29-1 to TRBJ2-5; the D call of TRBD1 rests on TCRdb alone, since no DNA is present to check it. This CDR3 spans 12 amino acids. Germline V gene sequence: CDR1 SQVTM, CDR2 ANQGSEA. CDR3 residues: CSVGTDQETQYF.

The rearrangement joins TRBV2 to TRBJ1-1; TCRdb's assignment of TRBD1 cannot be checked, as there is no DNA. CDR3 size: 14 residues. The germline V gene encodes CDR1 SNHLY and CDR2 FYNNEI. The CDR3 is CASRPGTINTEAFF.

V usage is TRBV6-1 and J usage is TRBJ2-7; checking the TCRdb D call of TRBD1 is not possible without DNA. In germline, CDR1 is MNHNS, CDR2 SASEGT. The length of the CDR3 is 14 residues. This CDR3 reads CASRPGTGLYEQYF.

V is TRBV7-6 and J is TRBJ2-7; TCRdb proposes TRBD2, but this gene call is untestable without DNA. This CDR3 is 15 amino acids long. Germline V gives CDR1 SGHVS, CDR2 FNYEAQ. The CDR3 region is CASSLLAGVDYEQYF.

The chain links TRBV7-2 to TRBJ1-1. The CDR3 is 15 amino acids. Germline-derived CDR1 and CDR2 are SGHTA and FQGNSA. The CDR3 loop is CASSLERGGSTEAFF.

CDR3: CASREQSARTYEQYF. The chain recombines TRBV7-2 with TRBJ2-7; TCRdb picks TRBD1, but there is no DNA to check that call. Germline V gene sequence: CDR1 SGHTA, CDR2 FQGNSA. CDR3 length equals 15 residues.